This T cell receptor beta chain derives from a study of neoadjuvant anti-PD-1 for oral cavity cancer. The time point is: after neoadjuvant nivolumab, at surgical resection. Assay: immunoSEQ multiplex PCR; the TCRdb copy retains only in-frame clones and omits some. This repertoire shows approximately 10,000 clones, approximately 64% found once; its top ten account for approximately 4.7%. With 7 bases clipped from V and 6 bases from J, the junction kept 10 bases outside the gene matches. Germline CDR1 SGHRS, CDR2 YFSETQ. The CDR3 covers 14 residues. Sequenced here: PBMCs, sampled after nivolumab (anti-PD-1) treatment. The source is a person aged 35 to 85 with oral cavity squamous cell carcinoma. The genes are TRBV5-1 and TRBJ2-7; 10 nucleotides agree with TRBD2. The CDR3 nucleotides read TGCGCCAGCCATATAGCGGGAGGCGCCCGCGAGCAGTACTTC. It translates to CASHIAGGAREQYF.